Below, 9 T cell receptor beta chains from the same sample are listed, as sequenced in a study of blood T cell repertoires in COVID-19. Clones were sequenced by immunoSEQ multiplex PCR, and TCRdb holds only the in-frame ones, with some missing. The profile shows some 180,000 clones, 84% of them singletons. The sequenced material came from peripheral blood. The receptor set was obtained from a woman of 80 years or more with COVID-19, enrolled during active disease.

The gene calls are TRBV15 and TRBJ2-7; D is perhaps TRBD2 (6 bases). Germline CDR1 LNHNV, CDR2 YYDKDF (reference sequence). The CDR3 totals 13 residues. V was pared by 0 bases and J by 7 bases, with 10 bases between. CDR3 region: CATSRDSRGEQYF. CDR3 coding DNA: TGTGCCACCAGCAGAGATAGTCGGGGGGAGCAGTACTTC.

This clone is a singleton in its sample. V and J are TRBV2 and TRBJ1-2; D uncertain. This CDR3 comprises 13 residues. Trimming pared 4 bases from V and 0 bases from J, leaving 6 bases between. Germline assignment: CDR1 SNHLY and CDR2 FYNNEI. The CDR3 nucleotides read TGTGCCAGCAGTGGGACTACTAACTATGGCTACACCTTC. Amino acids: CASSGTTNYGYTF.

This chain joins TRBV7-2 and TRBJ2-3; 9 bases line up with TRBD1. This CDR3 contains 18 residues. The ends lost 4 bases at V and 8 bases at J; junction bases unmatched: 19. CDR1 SGHTA and CDR2 FQGNSA come from the germline V gene. Here the CDR3 reads CASSSLPAPGQGIRTQYF. In nucleotides, the CDR3 is TGTGCCAGCAGCTCCTTACCTGCCCCGGGACAGGGAATTCGTACGCAGTATTTT.

The rearrangement uses TRBV4-2 and TRBJ2-5; 8 bases match TRBD2. CDR1 is LGHNA, CDR2 YNFKEQ, per germline. The CDR3 has 17 residues. V dropped 3 bases and J dropped 4; count of bases not matched to a gene: 13. In DNA form, the CDR3 reads TGTGCCAGCAGCCAGGATCCTAGCGGGCGAGGCCTAGAGACCCAGTACTTC. Translated, it gives CASSQDPSGRGLETQYF.

The DNA for the CDR3 is TGTGCCAATGAGGGTTTTACGACCTATAATTCACCCCTCCACTTT. Its protein product is CANEGFTTYNSPLHF. V and J are TRBV7-9 and TRBJ1-6, with D hard to call. The CDR3 length is 15 residues. In germline, CDR1 is SEHNR, CDR2 FQNEAQ (reference sequence). Trimming shortened V by 10 bases and J by 2 bases, and 15 bases separated the two germline ends.

This clone has just one count. The chain has TRBV18 and TRBJ2-7, with 11 bases lining up with TRBD2. Germline CDR1 KGHSH, CDR2 LQKENI. This CDR3 is built from 14 residues. Trimming cost V 5 bases and J 3 bases; bases outside gene matches: 3. The CDR3 here is CASSISGRDYEQYF. The DNA for the CDR3 is TGTGCCAGCTCAATTAGCGGGAGGGACTACGAGCAGTACTTC.

The gene calls are TRBV7-9 and TRBJ2-7, with a weak D call TRBD2 (5 bases). There are 15 residues in the CDR3. With 2 bases removed from V and 6 bases from J, the gap between germline ends came to 17 bases. CDR1 and CDR2 from the germline V gene are SEHNR and FQNEAQ (reference sequence). The CDR3 here is CASSLSSVSGGEQYF. The CDR3, as DNA: TGTGCCAGCAGCTTATCTTCGGTGTCTGGAGGCGAGCAGTACTTC.

This chain connects TRBV18 to TRBJ2-1, with D possibly matching TRBD2 (5 bases). Trimming took 4 bases from V and 6 from J, leaving 16 bases between them. The germline CDR1 and CDR2 sequences are KGHSH and LQKENI. This CDR3 has 15 residues. The CDR3 reads CASSHRGVLGNEQFF. CDR3 in DNA: TGTGCCAGCTCACACCGGGGTGTCTTGGGCAATGAGCAGTTCTTC.

V gene TRBV7-2 combines with J gene TRBJ2-1; 7 bases are shared with TRBD1. CDR1 is SGHTA and CDR2 is FQGNSA in the germline V gene. V shed 6 bases and J 0 bases; nucleotides not matched to a gene: 2. The CDR3 totals 14 residues. CDR3 protein: CASRGQHSYNEQFF. DNA of the CDR3: TGTGCCAGCAGGGGACAGCACTCCTACAATGAGCAGTTCTTC.